These T cell receptor beta chains were read from a single sample in a study of cytomegalovirus exposure and HLA in healthy donors. The repertoire was sequenced with immunoSEQ multiplex PCR; TCRdb's copy has only in-frame clones and lacks some. The sample has 150,000 to 200,000 clones. The sequenced material came from PBMCs. The receptors here all came from a man aged 25 to 45 in good health and CMV-seronegative. Both conserved end residues are part of each CDR3. A D gene is named only where the DNA matches it firmly.

D: NA
length: 14
J: TRBJ2-7
V: TRBV18
CDR3: CASSPGGPSYEQYF
DNA: TGTGCCAGCTCACCTGGAGGGCCATCTTATGAGCAGTACTTC

D: NA
length: 15
J: TRBJ1-6
V: TRBV30
CDR3: CAWHTPGSYNSPLHF
DNA: TGTGCCTGGCACACCCCGGGCTCCTATAATTCACCCCTCCACTTT

D: TRBD1
length: 14
J: TRBJ1-4
V: TRBV6-5
CDR3: CASSYGQVEEKLFF
DNA: TGTGCCAGCAGTTACGGACAGGTTGAAGAAAAACTGTTTTTT

D: NA
length: 16
J: TRBJ2-1
V: TRBV13
CDR3: CASSSGGVGSYNEQFF
DNA: TGTGCCAGCAGCTCAGGAGGGGTAGGTTCTTACAATGAGCAGTTCTTC

D: NA
length: 14
J: TRBJ1-1
V: TRBV18
CDR3: CASSPTTGNTEAFF
DNA: TGTGCCAGCTCACCCACGACAGGAAACACTGAAGCTTTCTTT

D: NA
length: 13
J: TRBJ2-7
V: TRBV19
CDR3: CASSIDGDNGQYF
DNA: TGTGCCAGTAGTATAGACGGTGACAACGGGCAGTACTTC

D: NA
length: 15
J: TRBJ2-6
V: TRBV11-3
CDR3: CASGKGNSGANVLTF
DNA: TGTGCCAGCGGAAAGGGGAACTCTGGGGCCAACGTCCTGACTTTC

D: NA
length: 13
J: TRBJ2-7
V: TRBV2
CDR3: CASSGWSSYEQYF
DNA: TGTGCCAGCAGTGGTTGGAGCTCCTACGAGCAGTACTTC

D: NA
length: 14
J: TRBJ1-1
V: TRBV6-5
CDR3: CASSGLRGNTEAFF
DNA: TGTGCCAGCAGTGGGCTCAGGGGGAACACTGAAGCTTTCTTT

D: NA
length: 13
J: TRBJ1-1
V: TRBV5-1
CDR3: CASAGARGTEAFF
DNA: TGCGCCAGCGCGGGGGCGAGAGGGACTGAAGCTTTCTTT

D: NA
length: 13
J: TRBJ1-1
V: TRBV6-5
CDR3: CAIEDSGRTEAFF
DNA: TGTGCCATCGAAGATTCGGGTCGGACTGAAGCTTTCTTT

D: NA
length: 16
J: TRBJ1-1
V: TRBV27
CDR3: CASSSYAGPGDTEAFF
DNA: TGTGCCAGCAGTTCCTATGCGGGGCCCGGGGACACTGAAGCTTTCTTT

D: NA
length: 16
J: TRBJ2-7
V: TRBV11-2
CDR3: CASSSLPRGGTYEQYF
DNA: TGTGCCAGCAGCTCACTCCCCAGGGGCGGAACCTACGAGCAGTACTTC

D: NA
length: 14
J: TRBJ2-5
V: TRBV28
CDR3: CASSPFGERQTQYF
DNA: TGTGCCAGCAGCCCTTTTGGGGAGAGGCAGACCCAGTACTTC

D: NA
length: 14
J: TRBJ2-5
V: TRBV11-3
CDR3: CASSLTGTRETQYF
DNA: TGTGCCAGCAGCCTGACAGGGACTAGAGAGACCCAGTACTTC

D: NA
length: 15
J: TRBJ2-1
V: TRBV11-3
CDR3: CASSLEVAAANEQFF
DNA: TGTGCCAGCAGCTTAGAGGTGGCGGCGGCCAATGAGCAGTTCTTC

D: TRBD2
length: 16
J: TRBJ2-7
V: TRBV7-2
CDR3: CASSSPRGTSFDEQYF
DNA: TGTGCCAGCAGCTCCCCCCGAGGGACTAGCTTTGACGAGCAGTACTTC

D: TRBD2
length: 16
J: TRBJ2-3
V: TRBV6-4
CDR3: CASSLLAGGSTDTQYF
DNA: TGTGCCAGCAGTTTACTAGCGGGGGGGTCCACAGATACGCAGTATTTT

D: TRBD2
length: 16
J: TRBJ2-7
V: TRBV4-1
CDR3: CASSKYTSGETYEQYF
DNA: TGCGCCAGCAGCAAGTACACTAGCGGGGAGACCTACGAGCAGTACTTC

D: TRBD2
length: 16
J: TRBJ2-3
V: TRBV9
CDR3: CASSVLPAGSTDTQYF
DNA: TGTGCCAGCAGCGTTCTTCCAGCGGGGAGTACAGATACGCAGTATTTT

D: TRBD1
length: 15
J: TRBJ1-6
V: TRBV2
CDR3: CASSEEDRVASPLHF
DNA: TGTGCCAGCAGTGAAGAGGACAGGGTTGCGTCACCCCTCCACTTT

D: TRBD2
length: 15
J: TRBJ2-1
V: TRBV10-1
CDR3: CASSEGRGSYNEQFF
DNA: TGCGCCAGCAGTGAGGGGCGGGGGTCGTACAATGAGCAGTTCTTC

D: NA
length: 14
J: TRBJ1-1
V: TRBV5-1
CDR3: CASRTPGGGTEAFF
DNA: TGCGCCAGCAGGACCCCTGGGGGGGGCACTGAAGCTTTCTTT

D: NA
length: 15
J: TRBJ1-3
V: TRBV2
CDR3: CASSDNPVSGNTIYF
DNA: TGTGCCAGCAGTGACAACCCGGTCTCTGGAAACACCATATATTTT

D: TRBD2
length: 15
J: TRBJ2-5
V: TRBV6-5
CDR3: CASSFFSGGQETQYF
DNA: TGTGCCAGCAGTTTCTTCAGCGGGGGCCAAGAGACCCAGTACTTC

D: NA
length: 15
J: TRBJ1-1
V: TRBV6-5
CDR3: CASFSAAGPGTEAFF
DNA: TGTGCCAGTTTCTCGGCGGCAGGGCCCGGCACTGAAGCTTTCTTT

D: NA
length: 16
J: TRBJ1-3
V: TRBV7-9
CDR3: CASSQRKGISGNTIYF
DNA: TGTGCCAGCAGTCAACGAAAGGGGATCTCTGGAAACACCATATATTTT

D: NA
length: 14
J: TRBJ2-6
V: TRBV5-1
CDR3: CASNNPPGANVLTF
DNA: TGCGCCAGCAACAACCCACCGGGGGCCAACGTCCTGACTTTC

D: NA
length: 12
J: TRBJ2-1
V: TRBV12-5
CDR3: CASGLPTLEQFF
DNA: TGTGCTAGTGGTCTTCCGACTCTTGAGCAGTTCTTC

D: TRBD2
length: 15
J: TRBJ2-5
V: TRBV12-5
CDR3: CASGLGTRSSETQYF
DNA: TGTGCTAGTGGTTTGGGGACTAGGTCCTCAGAGACCCAGTACTTC

D: NA
length: 15
J: TRBJ1-4
V: TRBV2
CDR3: CASKDKGATNEKLFF
DNA: TGTGCCAGCAAGGACAAAGGGGCAACTAATGAAAAACTGTTTTTT

D: NA
length: 12
J: TRBJ1-2
V: TRBV29-1
CDR3: CSAGILARGYTF
DNA: TGCAGCGCCGGCATCTTGGCGAGGGGCTACACCTTC

D: TRBD2
length: 17
J: TRBJ2-2
V: TRBV2
CDR3: CASSVHGLAGDTGELFF
DNA: TGTGCCAGCAGTGTCCATGGACTAGCGGGGGACACCGGGGAGCTGTTTTTT

D: NA
length: 14
J: TRBJ2-7
V: TRBV5-1
CDR3: CASSLAQGVYEQYF
DNA: TGCGCCAGCAGCTTGGCGCAGGGCGTGTACGAGCAGTACTTC

D: NA
length: 15
J: TRBJ1-1
V: TRBV2
CDR3: CASSVEGLMNTEAFF
DNA: TGTGCCAGCAGTGTAGAGGGTCTCATGAACACTGAAGCTTTCTTT

D: TRBD1
length: 15
J: TRBJ2-5
V: TRBV13
CDR3: CASSVRQGPQETQYF
DNA: TGTGCCAGCAGCGTCCGACAGGGCCCCCAGGAGACCCAGTACTTC

D: TRBD2
length: 17
J: TRBJ2-3
V: TRBV5-4
CDR3: CASSMGTSGAHTDTQYF
DNA: TGTGCCAGCAGCATGGGGACTAGCGGGGCCCACACAGATACGCAGTATTTT